The clone carrying this TCR beta chain was picked up many times. The antigen is not known. TCRdb processed the reads anew with MiXCR; each CDR3 protein has one entry. The sample contains around 300,000 distinct CDR3 sequences, about 23% of which appear only once. V gave up 5 bases and J gave up 6 bases; unmatched junction bases: 6. This CDR3 has 13 residues. Germline CDR1 is SGHTA and CDR2 is FQGNSA. The data are from a study of T cell repertoires in cytomegalovirus infection. Study in general: The public TCR beta signatures pointed to both CMV infection and matching HLA type.

Study-level points and caveats: CMV carriers with the relevant HLA were identified by cumulative public TCR beta family frequency.

The receptor was isolated from a human donor in good health (CMV status not recorded). Some clones in this sample may be carry-over from other donors' samples. Input material: PBMCs. The chain employs TRBV7-2 and TRBJ1-1, with 7 bases that match TRBD1. The CDR3 DNA reads as TGTGCCAGCAGCCAATACAGGGGCGCTGAAGCTTTCTTT. This sequence encodes CASSQYRGAEAFF.